The rows below give T cell receptor beta chains drawn from one sample of a study of control samples from healthy donors and cancer patients. Sequenced by immunoSEQ multiplex PCR; TCRdb stores in-frame clones only, minus some. In the table there are over 20,000 clones, 80% to 85% of which are singletons. Sequences were obtained from PBMCs. The source of these receptors is a man aged 55 to 69 with colorectal cancer. Both conserved end residues are part of each CDR3. Fields, in order: CDR3 protein, CDR3 DNA, D gene, V gene, clone size, J gene. D genes are given only for firm matches. Some rows have no size entry. The others give once, few or many, or a class for an expanded clone.

CASSHRDSTDTQYF	TGTGCCAGCAGTCACCGGGACAGCACAGATACGCAGTATTTT	NA	TRBV6-6	NA	TRBJ2-3
CASSLAPTRDNSPLHF	TGCGCCAGCAGCTTGGCCCCGACTCGGGATAATTCACCCCTCCACTTT	NA	TRBV5-1	NA	TRBJ1-6
CASSLLPGEQETQYF	TGCGCCAGCAGCTTGCTCCCAGGCGAACAAGAGACCCAGTACTTC	NA	TRBV5-1	NA	TRBJ2-5
CASRPSSGPGEQYF	TGTGCCAGCAGACCCTCCTCGGGGCCTGGCGAGCAGTACTTC	NA	TRBV6-5	few	TRBJ2-7
CASSLESTATQYF	TGTGCCAGCAGCTTAGAGAGTACGGCGACCCAGTACTTC	NA	TRBV11-2	NA	TRBJ2-5
CASSLGPYNEQFF	TGTGCCAGCAGCTTAGGCCCTTACAATGAGCAGTTCTTC	NA	TRBV7-2	NA	TRBJ2-1
CASSRGQGAGYEQYF	TGCGCCAGCAGCAGAGGACAGGGTGCAGGCTACGAGCAGTACTTC	TRBD1	TRBV5-1	NA	TRBJ2-7
CASSAASGLSGEQPQHF	TGTGCCAGCAGTGCCGCTTCCGGGCTATCCGGGGAGCAGCCCCAGCATTTT	NA	TRBV2	NA	TRBJ1-5
CATSSHSDRFTDTQYF	TGTGCCACCAGCAGTCATAGCGACAGGTTCACAGATACGCAGTATTTT	NA	TRBV15	NA	TRBJ2-3
CASSQTVTGNTIYF	TGCGCCAGCAGCCAGACAGTAACTGGAAACACCATATATTTT	NA	TRBV4-3	NA	TRBJ1-3
CASSPPGDWGLFF	TGTGCCAGCTCACCACCAGGGGACTGGGGATTGTTCTTC	NA	TRBV18	NA	TRBJ2-1
CASRNAGSHPDYGYTF	TGTGCCAGCAGAAATGCAGGGTCGCATCCCGACTATGGCTACACCTTC	NA	TRBV7-9	once	TRBJ1-2
CASSLKGGPYGYTF	TGTGCCAGCAGCTTAAAGGGGGGGCCCTATGGCTACACCTTC	NA	TRBV11-2	NA	TRBJ1-2
CATSRDVGTSSYEQYF	TGTGCCACCAGCAGAGATGTCGGGACTTCCTCCTACGAGCAGTACTTC	NA	TRBV15	once	TRBJ2-7